This T cell receptor beta chain was sequenced in a study of post-analysis software for immune sequencing data. As for the study in general: Recorded subtypes: relapsing-remitting, secondary progressive, progressive-relapsing; some patients unannotated. The study, taken as a whole, reports: Elevated frequency relative to controls characterized several TRBV segments in patients, TRBV5-6, TRBV5-1 and TRBV20-1 among them. Analysis by F measure revealed that same-batch samples clustered strongly together. Significantly decreased normalized Chao1 diversity was recorded for multiple sclerosis patients relative to controls.

Every TCR beta cDNA library bore unique molecular identifiers. Once about 0.95 to 10 million T cells were used, roughly 490,000 cDNA molecules resulted. Each CDR3 protein gets one entry after TCRdb re-called the PCR reads with MiXCR. The repertoire holds roughly 540,000 distinct CDR3 sequences, 34% seen once, with approximately 5.4% in the top ten. This CDR3 is built from 12 residues. V lost 3 bases to trimming and J lost 5 bases, with 10 bases between them. Germline CDR1 DFQATT, CDR2 SNEGSKA (reference sequence). This clonotype showed up just a few times. The antigen is not known. This TCR came from a girl aged 2 to 17 with multiple sclerosis. The rearrangement uses TRBV20-1 and TRBJ2-5; possibly TRBD1 for D (7 bases). The material sequenced was blood. For the CDR3, the DNA is TGCAGTGCTAGTGCAGGGGGGGAGACCCAGTACTTC. Residues: CSASAGGETQYF.